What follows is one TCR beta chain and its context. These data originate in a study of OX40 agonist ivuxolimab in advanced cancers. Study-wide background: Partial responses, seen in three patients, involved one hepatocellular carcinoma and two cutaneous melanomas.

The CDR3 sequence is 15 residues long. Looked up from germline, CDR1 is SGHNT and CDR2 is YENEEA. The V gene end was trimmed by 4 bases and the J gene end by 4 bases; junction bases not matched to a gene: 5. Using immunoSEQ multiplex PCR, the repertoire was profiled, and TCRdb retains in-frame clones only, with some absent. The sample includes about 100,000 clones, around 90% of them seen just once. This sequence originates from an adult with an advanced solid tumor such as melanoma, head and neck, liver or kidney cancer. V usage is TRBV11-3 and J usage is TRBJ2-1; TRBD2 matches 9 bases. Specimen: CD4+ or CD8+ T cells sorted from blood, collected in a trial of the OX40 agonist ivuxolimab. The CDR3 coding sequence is TGTGCCAGCAGCTCGGGACTAGCCCGATACAATGAGCAGTTCTTC. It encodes CASSSGLARYNEQFF.